This T cell receptor (beta chain) emerged from a study of cytomegalovirus exposure and HLA in healthy donors. Trimming shortened V by 8 bases and J by 2 bases, and 15 bases separated the two germline ends. Germline V CDR1 and CDR2: SNHLY, FYNNEI. The CDR3 loop spans 15 amino acids. PCR was performed using 60 Vbeta and 13 Jbeta primers. Generated by immunoSEQ multiplex PCR, the TCRdb table keeps only in-frame clones and is missing some. The sample comprises 180,000 or so clones, over 65% of which are singletons, and approximately 1.3% rests with the top ten. The study's findings and limits: In a later analysis, several top co-occurrence clusters appeared linked to parvovirus B19, influenza, CMV and Epstein-Barr virus. With later analysis, a missense DCLRE1C variant became linked to TCR beta V- and J-gene trimming. TCR beta sequences numbering around 15,000 were associated with HLA alleles at 0.05 false discovery rate in a later analysis. No immune exposure information besides CMV serostatus was available.

Remarks on this clone: Its target is unknown.

This sequence joins TRBV2 and TRBJ1-4, with a possible D match to TRBD1 (6 bases). The source is a man between 18 and 29 years old in good health and CMV-seronegative. Sequenced input: PBMCs. The CDR3 bases are TGTGCCAGCCGGATAAAAGGACAGACTAATGAAAAACTGTTTTTT. This codes for CASRIKGQTNEKLFF.